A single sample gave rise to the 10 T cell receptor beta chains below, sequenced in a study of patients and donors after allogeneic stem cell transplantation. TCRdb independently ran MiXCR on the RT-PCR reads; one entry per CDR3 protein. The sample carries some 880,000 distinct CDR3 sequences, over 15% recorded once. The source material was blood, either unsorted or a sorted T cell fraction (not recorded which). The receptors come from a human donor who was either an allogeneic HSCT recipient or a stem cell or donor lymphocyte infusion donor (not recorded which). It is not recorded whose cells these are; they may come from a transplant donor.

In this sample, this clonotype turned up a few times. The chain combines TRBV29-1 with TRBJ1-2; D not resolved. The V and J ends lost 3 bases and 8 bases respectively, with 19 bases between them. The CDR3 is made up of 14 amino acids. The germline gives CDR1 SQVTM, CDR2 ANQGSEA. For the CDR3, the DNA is TGCAGCGTTGATGTTGGGTCTTTGGGTCGGGGCTACACCTTC. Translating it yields CSVDVGSLGRGYTF.

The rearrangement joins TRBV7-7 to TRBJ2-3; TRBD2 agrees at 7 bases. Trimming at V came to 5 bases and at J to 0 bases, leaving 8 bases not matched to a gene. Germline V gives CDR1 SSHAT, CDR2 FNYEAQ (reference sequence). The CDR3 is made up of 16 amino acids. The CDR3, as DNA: TGTGCCAGCAGCACCTCTAGCGGAGGTAGCACAGATACGCAGTATTTT. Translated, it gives CASSTSSGGSTDTQYF.

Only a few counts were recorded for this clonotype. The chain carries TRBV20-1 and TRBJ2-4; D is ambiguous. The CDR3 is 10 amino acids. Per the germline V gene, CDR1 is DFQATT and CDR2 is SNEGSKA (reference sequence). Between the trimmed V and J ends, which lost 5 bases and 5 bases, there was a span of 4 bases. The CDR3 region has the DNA TGCAGTGCTTCCGAAAACATTCAGTACTTC. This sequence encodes CSASENIQYF.

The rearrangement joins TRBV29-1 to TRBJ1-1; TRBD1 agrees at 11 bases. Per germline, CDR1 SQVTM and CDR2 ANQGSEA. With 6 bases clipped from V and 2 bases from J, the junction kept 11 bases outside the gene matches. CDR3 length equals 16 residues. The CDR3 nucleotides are TGCAGCGTAAAAACCGGGACAGGGGGTGCAAACACTGAAGCTTTCTTT. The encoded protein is CSVKTGTGGANTEAFF.

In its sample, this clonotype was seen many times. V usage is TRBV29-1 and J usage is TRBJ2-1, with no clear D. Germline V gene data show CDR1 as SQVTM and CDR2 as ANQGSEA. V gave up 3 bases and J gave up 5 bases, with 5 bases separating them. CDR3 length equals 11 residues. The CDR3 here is CSVESHNEQFF. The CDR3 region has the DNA TGCAGCGTTGAGAGCCACAATGAGCAGTTCTTC.

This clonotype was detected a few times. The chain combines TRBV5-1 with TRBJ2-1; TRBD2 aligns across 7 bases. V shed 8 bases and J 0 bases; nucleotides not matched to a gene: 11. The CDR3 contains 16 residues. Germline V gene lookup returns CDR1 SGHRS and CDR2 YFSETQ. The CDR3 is CASKVGGSSSYNEQFF. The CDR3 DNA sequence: TGCGCCAGTAAGGTCGGGGGGTCGAGCTCCTACAATGAGCAGTTCTTC.

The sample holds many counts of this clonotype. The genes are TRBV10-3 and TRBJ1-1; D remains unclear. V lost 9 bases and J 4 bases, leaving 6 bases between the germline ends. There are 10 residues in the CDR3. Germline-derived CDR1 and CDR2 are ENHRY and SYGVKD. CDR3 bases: TGTGCCATTCGGGGCACTGAAGCTTTCTTT. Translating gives CAIRGTEAFF.

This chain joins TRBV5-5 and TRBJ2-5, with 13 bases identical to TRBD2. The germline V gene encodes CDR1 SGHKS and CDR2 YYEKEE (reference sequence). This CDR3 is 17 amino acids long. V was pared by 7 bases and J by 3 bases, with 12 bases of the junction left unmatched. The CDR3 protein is CASGALRTSGGEETQYF. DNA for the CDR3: TGTGCCAGCGGTGCCCTACGGACTAGCGGGGGAGAAGAGACCCAGTACTTC.

This CDR3 is CASSFGQGGTDTQYF. Written as DNA, the CDR3 is TGCGCCAGCAGCTTCGGACAGGGTGGCACAGATACGCAGTATTTT. The chain links TRBV5-1 to TRBJ2-3, with TRBD1 matching over 8 bases. The trim removed 2 bases at V and 1 base at J, leaving 3 bases unmatched. CDR3 length: 15 residues. Germline CDR1 SGHRS, CDR2 YFSETQ.

Written as DNA, the CDR3 is TGCAGCGTTGTTGTAGGGGTGGCCACTGAAGCTTTCTTT. This gives the protein CSVVVGVATEAFF. The chain has TRBV29-1 and TRBJ1-1; tentatively, D is TRBD1 (5 bases). Germline V gives CDR1 SQVTM, CDR2 ANQGSEA. V was cut by 4 bases and J by 4 bases, with 13 bases left in between. The CDR3 runs 13 residues.